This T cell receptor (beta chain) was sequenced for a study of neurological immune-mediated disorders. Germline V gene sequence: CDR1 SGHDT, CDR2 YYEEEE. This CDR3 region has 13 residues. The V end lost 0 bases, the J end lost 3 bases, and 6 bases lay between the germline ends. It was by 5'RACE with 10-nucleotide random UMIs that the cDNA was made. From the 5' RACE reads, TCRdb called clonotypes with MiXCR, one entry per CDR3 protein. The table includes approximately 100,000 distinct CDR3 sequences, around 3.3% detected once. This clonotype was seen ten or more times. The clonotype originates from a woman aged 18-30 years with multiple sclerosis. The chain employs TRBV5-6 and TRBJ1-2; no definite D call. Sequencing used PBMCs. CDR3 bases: TGTGCCAGCAGCTTGGGGGAATACTATGGCTACACCTTC. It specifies CASSLGEYYGYTF.